The clone carrying this T cell receptor beta chain was picked up many times. The antigen remains undetermined. From the 5' RACE reads, TCRdb called clonotypes with MiXCR, one entry per CDR3 protein. The sample lists about 250,000 distinct CDR3 sequences, 3.6% seen once, with around a fifth in the top ten. The data belong to a study of T cells after yellow fever vaccination. General study findings and limits: The study noted that FACS-sorted repertoires could contain abundant clonotypes contaminating from the bulk population. In post-booster samples, most primary-vaccination clones reappeared (roughly 96% CD4, approximately 91% CD8).

Source: PBMCs, taken 15 days after the yellow fever booster vaccination. The receptor was isolated from a man aged 18 to 30 who received the YFV17D yellow fever vaccine.

The CDR3 coding sequence is TGTGCCAGCAGCTTACCGGTCCAAGAGACCCAGTACTTC. Its translation: CASSLPVQETQYF. The chain couples TRBV7-9 to TRBJ2-5; no definite D call. Trimming took off 2 bases at V and 1 base at J, with 5 bases between the two ends. Per the germline V gene, CDR1 is SEHNR and CDR2 is FQNEAQ (reference sequence). The CDR3 runs 13 residues. Full variable domain (remainder filled in from reference TRBV7-9 and TRBJ2-5): DTGVSQNPRHKITKRGQNVTFRCDPISEHNRLYWYRQTLGQGPEFLTYFQNEAQLEKSRLLSDRFSAERPKGSFSTLEIQRTEQGDSAMYLCASSLPVQETQYFGPGTRLLVL.